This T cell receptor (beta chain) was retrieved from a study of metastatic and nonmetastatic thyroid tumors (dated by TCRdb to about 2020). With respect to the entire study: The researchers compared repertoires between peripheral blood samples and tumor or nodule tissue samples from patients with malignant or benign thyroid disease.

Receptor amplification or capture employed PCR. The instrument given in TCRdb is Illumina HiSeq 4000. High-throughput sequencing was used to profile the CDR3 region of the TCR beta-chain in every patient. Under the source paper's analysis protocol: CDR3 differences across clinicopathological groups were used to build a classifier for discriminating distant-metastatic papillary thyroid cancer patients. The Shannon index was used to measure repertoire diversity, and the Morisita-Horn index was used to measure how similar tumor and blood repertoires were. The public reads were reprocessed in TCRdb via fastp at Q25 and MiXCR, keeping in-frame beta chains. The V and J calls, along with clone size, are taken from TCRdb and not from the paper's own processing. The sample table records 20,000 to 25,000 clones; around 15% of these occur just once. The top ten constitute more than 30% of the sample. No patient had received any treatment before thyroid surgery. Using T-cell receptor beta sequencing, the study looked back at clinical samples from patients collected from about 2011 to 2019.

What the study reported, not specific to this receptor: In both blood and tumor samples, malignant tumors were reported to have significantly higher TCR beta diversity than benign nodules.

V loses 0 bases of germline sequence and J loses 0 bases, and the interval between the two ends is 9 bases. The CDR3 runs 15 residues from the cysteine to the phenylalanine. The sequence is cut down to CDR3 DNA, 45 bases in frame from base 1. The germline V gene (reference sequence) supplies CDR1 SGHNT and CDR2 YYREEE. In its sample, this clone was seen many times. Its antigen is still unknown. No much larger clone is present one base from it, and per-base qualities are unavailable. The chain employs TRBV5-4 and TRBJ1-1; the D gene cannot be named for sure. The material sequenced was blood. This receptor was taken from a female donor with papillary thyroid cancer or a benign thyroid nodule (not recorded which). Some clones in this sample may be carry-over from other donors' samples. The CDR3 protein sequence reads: CASSLAENMNTEAFF. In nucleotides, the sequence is TGTGCCAGCAGCTTGGCAGAAAACATGAACACTGAAGCTTTCTTT.